This TCR beta chain was observed in a study of beta chain features in type 1 diabetes (dated 2018 in TCRdb). Study-level background: Patients and healthy donors did not differ in mean age, gender distribution, total cell number or subset yield. Across all samples, approximately 98,000,000 sorted cells were examined, and cell number per subset correlated strongly with RNA yield. The study compared the TCRB repertoires of sorted circulating CD4+ T cell subsets in recently diagnosed type 1 diabetes patients with those in matched healthy donors. Regulatory and stem cell-like memory subsets were isolated from only 8 patients and about eight healthy donors, whereas naive and central memory subsets came from all 30 or so donors.

Each donor gave one peripheral blood draw, averaging approximately 0.11 L, which was collected into heparinised tubes. A BD FACSAria II was used to sort naive, central memory, regulatory and stem cell-like memory CD4+ T cells with a panel that included CD45RO, CCR7, CD25, CD127, CD95 and CD27. Every sorted population had a purity above 95%. Right away, PBMCs were isolated by Lymphoprep density gradient centrifugation and were stained directly, with no culture step. So that batch effects would be minimized, each experiment stained and sorted samples in pairs, pairing one healthy donor with one patient. The High Capacity cDNA Reverse Transcription Kit was used to reverse transcribe all of the isolated RNA, meaning that expressed TCRB transcripts were what got sequenced. Survey-depth immunoSEQ sequencing was performed on stem cell-like memory T cell samples, with an average of around 930,000 total reads per sample. Sorted cells were lysed in RLT buffer and RNA was extracted with DNase-treated RNeasy Micro or Mini kits, depending on cell number. To prevent cross-contamination, each cell subset was processed individually, whereas patient and healthy donor samples were processed jointly. The immunoSEQ multiplex PCR was used to amplify TCRB sequences from cDNA, generating 87-bp fragments that spanned the CDR3 region. Sequencing of the amplicons was performed on the Illumina HiSeq platform. Processing in the source paper ran as follows. PCR bias was computationally corrected using synthetic template baselines, reads within Hamming distance 2 were collapsed, and singletons that could not be merged were discarded. By aligning reads against IMGT, V, D and J genes, CDR3 length, and insertions or deletions at six rearrangement sites were assigned. Within each subset, clonotype counts were normalized to sorted cell number, after which true diversity and Gini coefficients were computed with the tcR R package. Repertoire sharing was quantified using the overlap coefficient calculated on TCRB nucleotide sequences. In its TCRdb copy, this immuneACCESS table keeps in-frame sequences only and misses some clones. Where compared with another copy, unresolved V genes explain less than half of these, and the others have no known cause. V and J calls and clone size are copied from that table; D and trimming were computed from the DNA. The sample table lists over 20,000 clones, more than 45% of them with a count of one. The ten largest clones capture 0.37% of the sample.

Findings and caveats that apply to the study as a whole: Naive, central memory and regulatory TCRB repertoires appeared more similar among patients than among healthy donors. At VDJ recombination sites, patients with type 1 diabetes made fewer insertions and deleted more nucleotides, a pattern implying thymic rearrangement abnormalities. Shorter templates might have been favored by PCR, but patient and control samples were amplified and corrected together, so both groups would have been affected equally by any skew. Because the HLA sub-analyses included only small numbers of individuals, any influence of HLA type on TCRB rearrangement was left unresolved. In all four CD4+ subsets, TCRB CDR3 length was moderately but significantly shorter in type 1 diabetes patients. Because cDNA was sequenced instead of genomic DNA, activated cells with high expression could be over-represented, although the groups did not differ in activation or CD3 levels.

The cysteine opens and the phenylalanine closes a CDR3 of 13 amino acids. The entry retains the CDR3 DNA only, 39 bases that are in frame from base 1. Trimming takes 5 bases from V and 1 base from J, and the germline ends sit 8 bases apart. Looking up the germline V gene yields CDR1 SGHTA and CDR2 FQGNSA. This clone has a handful of counts. Its antigen remains unidentified. Nothing much larger sits one base from this clone, and base qualities are not available. Sequenced input: stem cell memory CD4+ T cells from blood. The cell subset or site label, as the study defines it: stem cell-like memory CD4+ T cells. The V gene is TRBV7-2 and the J gene is TRBJ1-1, and TRBD1 may be the D gene, going by 5 matching bases. The TCR sequence derives from a young man with type 1 diabetes. The nucleotide sequence is TGTGCCAGCAGCCGCGACAGGAACACTGAAGCTTTCTTT. It specifies CASSRDRNTEAFF.